Listed below are T cell receptor beta chains from one sample, sequenced in a study of human T cells and chemical hapten exposure. TCRdb re-analysed the RACE reads in MiXCR, keeping a single row per CDR3 protein. The table shows 340,000 or so distinct CDR3 sequences, with approximately 6.3% occurring only once. Sequenced material: whole blood, taken in connection with sensitization to the hapten diphenylcyclopropenone (DPC). Receptors were obtained from a woman between 18 and 29 years old with alopecia areata. Some clones in this sample may be carry-over from other donors' samples. Both conserved end residues are part of each CDR3. A D gene is named only where the DNA matches it firmly. For some rows the clone size is stated as once, few or many, or as a class when expanded; others skip it.

CDR3nt	CDR3aa	j_gene	v_gene	abundance	d_gene
TGCGCCAGCAGGGCCGGGACAGGGTTTGCAGATACGCAGTATTTT	CASRAGTGFADTQYF	TRBJ2-3	TRBV5-1	NA	TRBD1
TGTGCCAGCAGTCATGGACAGGGTAGGGAGCCCCAGCATTTT	CASSHGQGREPQHF	TRBJ1-5	TRBV7-2	NA	TRBD1
TGTGCCAGCAGCCTAACCGGGGGGGTGAACACCGGGGAGCTGTTTTTT	CASSLTGGVNTGELFF	TRBJ2-2	TRBV11-3	few	TRBD2
TGTGCCAGCAGCCCCAGGGCGCTAAGCGCAGATACGCAGTATTTT	CASSPRALSADTQYF	TRBJ2-3	TRBV12-3/TRBV12-4	NA	NA
TGTGCCAGCAGCCAAGGGACTAGCAGGTGGGGTGAGCAGTTCTTC	CASSQGTSRWGEQFF	TRBJ2-1	TRBV6-2/TRBV6-3	NA	TRBD2
TGTGCCAGCAGCTTCTTTCGCACAGATACGCAGTATTTT	CASSFFRTDTQYF	TRBJ2-3	TRBV7-3	NA	NA
TGTGCCAGTATCCCCGAGGGGTTCACTGAAGCTTTCTTT	CASIPEGFTEAFF	TRBJ1-1	TRBV19	NA	NA
TGCAGTGCTAGAGAACGGGACAGGGGGCTTAATCAGCCCCAGCATTTT	CSARERDRGLNQPQHF	TRBJ1-5	TRBV20-1	few	TRBD1
TGTGCTAGTGGTTCAGGTAACCTAGGCACAGATACGCAGTATTTT	CASGSGNLGTDTQYF	TRBJ2-3	TRBV12-5	NA	NA
TGTGCCAGCAGAGACGGGACAGGGAGTAGCAATCAGCCCCAGCATTTT	CASRDGTGSSNQPQHF	TRBJ1-5	TRBV2	many	TRBD1
TGTGCCAGCAGTTTTGCGGGAGACACCATATATTTT	CASSFAGDTIYF	TRBJ1-3	TRBV12-3/TRBV12-4	NA	NA
TGTGCCAGCAGTTACTCGTACAGCTTCACTGAAGCTTTCTTT	CASSYSYSFTEAFF	TRBJ1-1	TRBV6-5	few	NA
TGCGCCAGCAGCCAACCGGGACAGAACTACTATGGCTACACCTTC	CASSQPGQNYYGYTF	TRBJ1-2	TRBV4-1	NA	TRBD1
TGTGCCAGCAGTTACCGCGGGCTCTTTCAGCAAGCTTTCTTT	CASSYRGLFQQAFF	TRBJ1-1	TRBV6-5	NA	NA
TGTGCCACTCAGTACGAGACCCAGTACTTC	CATQYETQYF	TRBJ2-5	TRBV6-2/TRBV6-3	NA	NA
TGTGCCAGCAGTTCGGGTTACGGGGAGCTAGGCTATGGCTACACCTTC	CASSSGYGELGYGYTF	TRBJ1-2	TRBV28	few	NA
TGTGCCAGCAGTTTTTTTAGGGGAACTCGGGATCAGCCCCAGCATTTT	CASSFFRGTRDQPQHF	TRBJ1-5	TRBV28	NA	NA
TGTGCCAGCAGCCAGGGGCTTAATGAAAAACTGTTTTTT	CASSQGLNEKLFF	TRBJ1-4	TRBV6-6	few	NA
TGTGCCAGCAGTTTCCCCTTGGGTGGCTACACCTTC	CASSFPLGGYTF	TRBJ1-2	TRBV28	NA	NA
TGCGCCAGCCGGACTAGCGGGGGTACGGACACCGGGGAGCTGTTTTTT	CASRTSGGTDTGELFF	TRBJ2-2	TRBV4-1	many	TRBD2
TGCGCCAGCAGCCAAGATCGTGAGACCACCTACGAGCAGTACTTC	CASSQDRETTYEQYF	TRBJ2-7	TRBV4-3	medium-sized	NA
TGTGCCAGCAGTTACACTGGGACAGTCTTGAACACTGAAGCTTTCTTT	CASSYTGTVLNTEAFF	TRBJ1-1	TRBV6-5	NA	TRBD1
TGTGCCAGCAGTTTCCGGGACAGGGGAGAAAAACTGTTTTTT	CASSFRDRGEKLFF	TRBJ1-4	TRBV12-3/TRBV12-4	many	TRBD1
TGCGCCAGCAGACCGACAGGGCCTGGAAACACCATATATTTT	CASRPTGPGNTIYF	TRBJ1-3	TRBV4-3	many	TRBD1
NA	CASGLGTGPNVWEQYF	TRBJ2-7	TRBV12-5	many	NA
TGTGCCAGCAGCCCCAGTCGGGATACGCAGTATTTT	CASSPSRDTQYF	TRBJ2-3	TRBV7-2	many	NA
TGTGCCAGCAGCCCCGAGGGGGGCCGTTCACCCCTCCACTTT	CASSPEGGRSPLHF	TRBJ1-6	TRBV7-2	NA	NA
TGCGCCAGCAGCTCTACGGGACAGGTAGGGTCCTACGAGCAGTACTTC	CASSSTGQVGSYEQYF	TRBJ2-7	TRBV5-1	few	TRBD1
TGTGCCAGCTCACTCCAAGAAATAGATACGCAGTATTTT	CASSLQEIDTQYF	TRBJ2-3	TRBV18	many	NA
TGTGCCAGCAGTTACCGTCTTGGGGCCACTGAAGCTTTCTTT	CASSYRLGATEAFF	TRBJ1-1	TRBV27	few	NA
TGCGCCAGCAGCTTTCAACGGTACCAAGAGACCCAGTACTTC	CASSFQRYQETQYF	TRBJ2-5	TRBV5-1	NA	NA
TGTGCCAGCAGTTTATGGGCAGGGGGCGCAGAATTTGGCTACACCTTC	CASSLWAGGAEFGYTF	TRBJ1-2	TRBV27	few	TRBD1
TGTGCTAGCAGCCCGAGCTACCAAGAGACCCAGTACTTC	CASSPSYQETQYF	TRBJ2-5	TRBV7-7	many	NA
TGTGCCTGGGAAGGACCGTATGGCTACACCTTC	CAWEGPYGYTF	TRBJ1-2	TRBV30	NA	NA
TGTGCCAGCAGCCCCCCCCAGGGGGACAGCTCCTACGAGCAGTACTTC	CASSPPQGDSSYEQYF	TRBJ2-7	TRBV3-1	few	TRBD1
TGTGCCAGCAGGAGGGAGTCTGGCTACACCTTC	CASRRESGYTF	TRBJ1-2	TRBV6-5	few	NA
TGTGCCAGCAGTGAGGGACAGACCTACGAGCAGTACTTC	CASSEGQTYEQYF	TRBJ2-7	TRBV2	few	TRBD1
TGCGCCAGCAGTGAAGGGCTAGCGAACAGCACAGATACGCAGTATTTT	CASSEGLANSTDTQYF	TRBJ2-3	TRBV10-2	NA	NA
TGCGCCAGCAGCTTGGGGTTCGACAGGGGCACAGATACGCAGTATTTT	CASSLGFDRGTDTQYF	TRBJ2-3	TRBV5-1	many	TRBD1
TGTGCCAGCTCACAACAACTAGCGGACCAAGAGACCCAGTACTTC	CASSQQLADQETQYF	TRBJ2-5	TRBV18	NA	TRBD2
TGTGCCACCCTCATGAGGACTACTGGGGACACTGAAGCTTTCTTT	CATLMRTTGDTEAFF	TRBJ1-1	TRBV6-2/TRBV6-3	many	NA
TGCGCCAGCAGCTTGGACCTTTCTTCTGGGTATGGCTACACCTTC	CASSLDLSSGYGYTF	TRBJ1-2	TRBV5-1	NA	NA
TGTGCCACGGTCGCGAACACCGGGGAGCTGTTTTTT	CATVANTGELFF	TRBJ2-2	TRBV28	few	NA
TGTGCCAGCAGCTTATTCATCGCGAACACCGGGGAGCTGTTTTTT	CASSLFIANTGELFF	TRBJ2-2	TRBV5-5	NA	NA
TGTGCCAGCAGCTTCTCCGCAGCGGCAGGTTCACCCCTCCACTTT	CASSFSAAAGSPLHF	TRBJ1-6	TRBV7-9	many	NA
TGTGCCAGCAGTTACTCGTCGGACGGCACAGATACGCAGTATTTT	CASSYSSDGTDTQYF	TRBJ2-3	TRBV6-5	many	NA
TGTGCCAGCAGCCAAGTCGGACAGCTGAACACCGGGGAGCTGTTTTTT	CASSQVGQLNTGELFF	TRBJ2-2	TRBV3-1	few	NA
TGTGCCATCAGTGACGAGACAGCAACTAATGAAAAACTGTTTTTT	CAISDETATNEKLFF	TRBJ1-4	TRBV10-3	NA	NA
TGTGCCAGCAGCTTAGTTGGGACCAGTAGTTCACCCCTCCACTTT	CASSLVGTSSSPLHF	TRBJ1-6	TRBV7-2	few	NA
TGTGCCAGCAGAGCGGGGGGGCCGCCAGATACGCAGTATTTT	CASRAGGPPDTQYF	TRBJ2-3	TRBV7-9	NA	TRBD2
TGCAGTGCTCCCCCGGGAGCTAGCACAGATACGCAGTATTTT	CSAPPGASTDTQYF	TRBJ2-3	TRBV20-1	few	NA
TGTGCCTCCCGACAGGGGTTCGGGGAGCTGTTTTTT	CASRQGFGELFF	TRBJ2-2	TRBV13	NA	TRBD1
TGCAGTGCTAGACAGGGCTTGAACACTGAAGCTTTCTTT	CSARQGLNTEAFF	TRBJ1-1	TRBV20-1	NA	NA